Only one count was recorded for the clone carrying this T cell receptor beta chain. What it recognizes is unknown. The method was immunoSEQ multiplex PCR; TCRdb's version includes in-frame clones alone and lacks a portion of them. Of 40,000 to 45,000 clones listed, 85% to 90% are singletons. The sample belongs to a study of OX40 agonist ivuxolimab in advanced cancers. Study in general: Across the patients, intravenous ivuxolimab was delivered every 2 weeks at 0.01 to 10 mg/kg.

Study results and limitations: CD4+ and CD8+ T cells in blood underwent clonal expansion by week 6 at 0.1 to 3.0 mg/kg.

The germline V gene encodes CDR1 MDHEN and CDR2 SYDVKM. The CDR3 has 14 residues. Trimming took 6 bases from V and 3 from J, leaving 13 bases between them. Researchers took blood at baseline, on cycle 4 day 1, and on cycle 7 day 1. The V call is TRBV28, the J call TRBJ2-3; weak D call: TRBD1 (5 bases). This clonotype originated in an adult with an advanced solid tumor such as melanoma, head and neck, liver or kidney cancer. The input for sequencing was CD4+ or CD8+ T cells sorted from blood, taken in a trial of the OX40 agonist ivuxolimab. The DNA for the CDR3 is TGTGCCAGCAGCCCTCGCCGACAGACAGATACGCAGTATTTT. Translated, it gives CASSPRRQTDTQYF.